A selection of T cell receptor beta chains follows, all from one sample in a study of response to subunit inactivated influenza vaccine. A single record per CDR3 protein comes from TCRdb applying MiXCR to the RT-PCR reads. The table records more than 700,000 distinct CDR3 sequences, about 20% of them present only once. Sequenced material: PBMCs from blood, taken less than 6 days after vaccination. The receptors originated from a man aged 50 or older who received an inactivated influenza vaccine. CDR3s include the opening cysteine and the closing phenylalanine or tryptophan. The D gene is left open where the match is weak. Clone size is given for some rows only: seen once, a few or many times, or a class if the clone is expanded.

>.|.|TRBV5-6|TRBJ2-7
CASSKTAFFSYEQYF
TGTGCCAGCAGCAAGACAGCCTTCTTCTCCTACGAGCAGTACTTC
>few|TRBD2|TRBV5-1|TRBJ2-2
CASSQGLAYSGELFF
TGCGCCAGCAGCCAGGGACTAGCGTATAGCGGGGAGCTGTTTTTT
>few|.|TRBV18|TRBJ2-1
CASSPLQYNEQFF
TGTGCCAGCTCACCACTCCAATACAATGAGCAGTTCTTC
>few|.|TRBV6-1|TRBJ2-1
CASSEHETPRGMNNEQFF
TGTGCCAGCAGTGAACATGAAACTCCCAGGGGTATGAACAATGAGCAGTTCTTC
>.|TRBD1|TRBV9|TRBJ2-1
CASSAIGDRVYNEQFF
TGTGCCAGCAGCGCAATTGGGGACAGGGTCTACAATGAGCAGTTCTTC
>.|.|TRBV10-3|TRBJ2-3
CAISEDTGILGQYF
TGTGCCATCAGTGAGGATACAGGGATTTTGGGGCAGTATTTT
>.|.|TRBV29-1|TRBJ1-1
CSVEDRKGGMNTEAFF
TGCAGCGTTGAAGATCGGAAGGGTGGTATGAACACTGAAGCTTTCTTT
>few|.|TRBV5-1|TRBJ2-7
CASSLGQTKRYEQYF
TGCGCCAGCAGCTTGGGGCAGACCAAGCGGTACGAGCAGTACTTC
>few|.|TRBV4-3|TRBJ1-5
CASSQDGGGRAISPSIF
.
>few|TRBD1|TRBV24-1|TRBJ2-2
CATRTGTGNTGELFF
TGTGCCACCAGAACCGGGACAGGGAACACCGGGGAGCTGTTTTTT
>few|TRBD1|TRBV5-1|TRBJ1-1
CASSLARDRKPNTEAFF
TGCGCCAGCAGCTTGGCCCGGGACAGAAAACCGAACACTGAAGCTTTCTTT
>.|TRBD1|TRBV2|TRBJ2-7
CASSEGQGISYEQYF
TGTGCCAGCAGCGAAGGACAGGGCATCTCCTACGAGCAGTACTTC
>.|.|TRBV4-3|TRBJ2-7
CASSQAAFSYEQYF
TGCGCCAGCAGCCAAGCTGCGTTCTCCTACGAGCAGTACTTC
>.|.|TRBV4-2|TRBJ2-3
CASSQIGGGTDTQYF
TGTGCCAGCAGCCAAATCGGCGGGGGCACAGATACGCAGTATTTT
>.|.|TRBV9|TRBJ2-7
CASSAQDFSYEQYF
TGTGCCAGCAGCGCCCAGGATTTTTCCTACGAGCAGTACTTC
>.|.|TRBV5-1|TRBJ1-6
CASSLGQPNSPLHF
TGCGCCAGCAGCTTAGGACAGCCTAATTCACCCCTCCACTTT
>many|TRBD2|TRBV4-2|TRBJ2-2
CASSPSSGRGAGELFF
TGTGCCAGCAGCCCCTCGAGTGGACGGGGGGCCGGGGAGCTGTTTTTT
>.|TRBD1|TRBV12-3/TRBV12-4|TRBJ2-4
CASRTGGENIQYF
TGTGCCAGCAGAACAGGGGGAGAGAACATTCAGTACTTC
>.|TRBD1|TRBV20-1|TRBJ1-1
CRPGQGASRDTEAFF
TGCAGGCCCGGACAGGGGGCCTCCAGGGACACTGAAGCTTTCTTT
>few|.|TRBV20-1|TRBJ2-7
CSARIFGPRLIEDEQYF
TGCAGTGCTAGAATTTTCGGGCCAAGGTTGATAGAGGACGAGCAGTACTTC
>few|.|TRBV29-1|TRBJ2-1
CSAFTGSSYNEQFF
TGCAGCGCGTTTACGGGGAGCTCCTACAATGAGCAGTTCTTC
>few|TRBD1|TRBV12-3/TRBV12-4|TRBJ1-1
CASRGGGANTEAFF
TGTGCCAGCAGGGGAGGGGGCGCGAACACTGAAGCTTTCTTT
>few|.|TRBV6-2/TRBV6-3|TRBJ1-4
CASSYLLGTPATNEKLFF
TGTGCCAGCAGTTACCTCCTAGGGACGCCCGCAACTAATGAAAAACTGTTTTTT
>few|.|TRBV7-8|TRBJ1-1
CASSLRGIAILGNTEAFF
TGTGCCAGCAGCTTAAGGGGGATAGCTATCCTCGGGAACACTGAAGCTTTCTTT
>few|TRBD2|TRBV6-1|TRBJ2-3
CASSDWGGSTDTQYF
TGTGCCAGCAGTGATTGGGGGGGGAGCACAGATACGCAGTATTTT
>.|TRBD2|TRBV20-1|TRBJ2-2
CSARDLSGGTGELFF
TGCAGTGCTAGAGATCTTAGCGGGGGCACCGGGGAGCTGTTTTTT
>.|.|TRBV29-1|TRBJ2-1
CSVDGGNSYNEQFF
TGCAGCGTTGACGGCGGGAACTCCTACAATGAGCAGTTCTTC
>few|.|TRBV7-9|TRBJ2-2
CASRGPLWRPNTGELFF
TGTGCCAGCAGAGGCCCTCTTTGGCGGCCCAACACCGGGGAGCTGTTTTTT